This TCR beta chain was obtained from a study of cytomegalovirus exposure and HLA in healthy donors. General observations from the study: For most subjects, TCR beta sequences were reported to predict HLA-A and HLA-B alleles with accuracy. The study dropped some indistinguishable V segments, TRBV6-2 and TRBV6-3 among them. Later work found most CMV-associated TCR beta chains apparently HLA-restricted. An analysis done earlier found most TCR beta V segments productive about 90% or about 30% of the time.

V lost 5 bases, J lost 5 bases, and 7 bases stayed unmatched. CDR1 is MDHEN, CDR2 SYDVKM, per germline. The CDR3 is made up of 15 amino acids. In the case of this clone: Its target is not known.

PCR employed 60 Vbeta and 13 Jbeta primers. Some clones are missing from TCRdb's copy, which holds only in-frame ones; the method was immunoSEQ multiplex PCR. The data hold 90,000 to 150,000 clones, with over 60% observed a single time. The chain carries TRBV28 and TRBJ2-1, with TRBD1 matching over 9 bases. The TCR sequence derives from a human donor in good health. The specimen sequenced was PBMCs. The chain's CDR3 is CASSPAGTGNNEQFF. The CDR3 nucleotides are TGTGCCAGCAGTCCAGCCGGGACAGGGAACAATGAGCAGTTCTTC.